This T cell receptor (beta chain) was sequenced in a study of cytomegalovirus exposure and HLA in healthy donors. Overall study: Tens of millions of unique TCR sequences came from HLA-typed donors in an early release. Membership in the Caucasian-associated ancestry cluster was found for 81% of about 430 genotyped donors.

A word on this clone: The antigen is not known.

The PCR used 60 Vbeta and 13 Jbeta primers. Generated by immunoSEQ multiplex PCR, the TCRdb table keeps only in-frame clones and is missing some. The sample table includes some 70,000 clones. Germline CDR1 reads LNHDA; CDR2 reads SQIVND (reference sequence). The ends were cut back, 2 bases at V and 8 bases at J, with 6 bases in the middle. The length of the CDR3 is 12 residues. Broader study findings: Presence/absence comparisons presumed near-even sequencing depth among donors.

The V call is TRBV19, the J call TRBJ2-2; the D gene is possibly TRBD2 (5 bases). Material for sequencing was PBMCs. The sequence derives from a female donor in good health and CMV-seropositive. The CDR3 region is CASSIRGGELFF. The CDR3 DNA follows: TGTGCCAGTAGTATAAGAGGGGGGGAGCTGTTTTTT.